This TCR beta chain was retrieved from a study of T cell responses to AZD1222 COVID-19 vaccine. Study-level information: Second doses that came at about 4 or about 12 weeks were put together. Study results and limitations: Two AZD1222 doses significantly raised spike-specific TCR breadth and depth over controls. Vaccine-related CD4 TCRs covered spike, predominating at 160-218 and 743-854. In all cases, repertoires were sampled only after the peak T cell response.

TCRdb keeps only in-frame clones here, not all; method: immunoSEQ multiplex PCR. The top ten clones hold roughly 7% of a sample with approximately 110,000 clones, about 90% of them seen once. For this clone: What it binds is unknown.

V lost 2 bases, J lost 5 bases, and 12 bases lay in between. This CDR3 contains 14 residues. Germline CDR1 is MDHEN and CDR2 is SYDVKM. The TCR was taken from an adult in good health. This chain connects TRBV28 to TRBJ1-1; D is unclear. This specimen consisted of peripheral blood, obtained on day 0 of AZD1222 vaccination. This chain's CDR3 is CASSLDYLRTEAFF. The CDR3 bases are TGTGCCAGCAGTTTAGACTATTTGAGGACTGAAGCTTTCTTT.